These T cell receptor beta chains were read from a single sample in a study of early T cells in non-severe SARS-CoV-2 infection. TCRdb independently ran MiXCR on the 5' RACE reads; one entry per CDR3 protein. The table has 30,000 to 45,000 distinct CDR3 sequences, roughly 5.9% seen once. The source material was whole blood. Receptors originate from an adult who was a healthcare worker with PCR-confirmed SARS-CoV-2 infection or an uninfected control (not recorded which). Each CDR3 is given with its conserved first and last residue. A D gene is named only where the DNA matches it firmly. Not every row has a clone size; where given, it reads once, few, many or a size class.

>.|TRBV7-9|TRBJ2-5|.
TGTGCCAGCAGCCTAAGACAGCAAGAGACCCAGTACTTC
CASSLRQQETQYF
>TRBD1|TRBV19|TRBJ2-7|many
TGTGCCAGTAGTAAAACCGGGACAGGGGCCTACGAGCAGTACTTC
CASSKTGTGAYEQYF
>.|TRBV30|TRBJ2-6|few
TGTGCCTGGAGTGGTTCGTCGGCCAACGTCCTGACTTTC
CAWSGSSANVLTF
>TRBD1|TRBV7-9|TRBJ2-5|few
TGTGCCAGCAGCGCCCGGGACAGGGAAGTGGGGGCAGAGACCCAGTACTTC
CASSARDREVGAETQYF
>TRBD1|TRBV7-3|TRBJ2-7|many
TGTGCCAGCAGCTTAACTCCAACAGACAGGGGCGCAGAGCAGTACTTC
CASSLTPTDRGAEQYF
>TRBD1|TRBV20-1|TRBJ1-6|many
TGCAGTGCAACCGGGGGGACAGCAAATTCACCCCTCCACTTT
CSATGGTANSPLHF
>.|TRBV5-1|TRBJ2-1|.
TGCGCCAGCAGCTCCGCTGGACGGAGGGGGCATGAGCAGTTCTTC
CASSSAGRRGHEQFF
>TRBD2|TRBV20-1|TRBJ2-7|many
TGCAGTGCGACGACTAGCGGGGGGGCCCGCTACGAGCAGTACTTC
CSATTSGGARYEQYF
>TRBD1|TRBV12-3/TRBV12-4|TRBJ2-1|many
TGTGCCAGCAGTTTTGCTTGGACAGGGGGCCACAATGAGCAGTTCTTC
CASSFAWTGGHNEQFF
>TRBD2|TRBV7-2|TRBJ2-3|.
TGTGCCAGCAGCTTAGAAGCGGGAGGCGCAGATACGCAGTATTTT
CASSLEAGGADTQYF
>.|TRBV5-8|TRBJ2-3|many
TGTGCCAGCAGCTTGCCCTGGGGGATTAGCACAGATACGCAGTATTTT
CASSLPWGISTDTQYF
>TRBD2|TRBV29-1|TRBJ2-1|many
TGCAGCGTTCCGGCGGGGGGCTACTCGGAGCAGTTCTTC
CSVPAGGYSEQFF
>.|TRBV7-6|TRBJ2-1|many
TGTGCCAGCAGCTTAGGTCGGGATGAGCAGTTCTTC
CASSLGRDEQFF
>TRBD2|TRBV12-3/TRBV12-4|TRBJ2-7|.
TGTGCCAGCAGTTTAGGTTCTAGCGGTTCCTACGAGCAGTACTTC
CASSLGSSGSYEQYF
>TRBD2|TRBV7-2|TRBJ2-1|once
TGTGCCAGCAGCTTTCTAGCGGGAGGGCCCCATGAGCAGTTCTTC
CASSFLAGGPHEQFF
>TRBD2|TRBV7-3|TRBJ2-4|many
TGTGCCAGCAGCCCATCGGGACTAGCCCACATTCAGTACTTC
CASSPSGLAHIQYF
>TRBD1|TRBV5-1|TRBJ1-1|.
TGCGCCAGTTATGCATGGGACAGCGAGAACACTGAAGCTTTCTTT
CASYAWDSENTEAFF
>.|TRBV5-1|TRBJ2-5|many
TGCGCCAGCAGCTTGGCCGAATTAGGGCCGGAGACCCAGTACTTC
CASSLAELGPETQYF
>TRBD1|TRBV5-1|TRBJ2-5|many
TGCGCCAGCAGCTTGGCGGGACAGCAAGAGACCCAGTACTTC
CASSLAGQQETQYF
>.|TRBV12-3/TRBV12-4|TRBJ2-7|many
TGTGCCAGCAGTTTAAGCGGCCTCGGTTCCTACGAGCAGTACTTC
CASSLSGLGSYEQYF
>TRBD1|TRBV20-1|TRBJ1-1|many
TGCAGTGCTAGAGACACCCGACAGGGGAACACTGAAGCTTTCTTT
CSARDTRQGNTEAFF
>TRBD2|TRBV6-2/TRBV6-3|TRBJ2-1|many
TGTGCCAGCAGGACTAGCGGTTATGAGCAGTTCTTC
CASRTSGYEQFF
>.|TRBV6-2/TRBV6-3|TRBJ2-7|many
TGTGCCAGCAGTTACAGGGCCTTTACCTACGAGCAGTACTTC
CASSYRAFTYEQYF
>.|TRBV18|TRBJ2-3|many
TGTGCCAGCTCACCAGGGCTCGGAGAACGGGGAGATACGCAGTATTTT
CASSPGLGERGDTQYF
>.|TRBV6-2/TRBV6-3|TRBJ2-1|few
TGTGCCAGCGCGGACAGCGGCTACAATGAGCAGTTCTTC
CASADSGYNEQFF
>TRBD2|TRBV5-1|TRBJ2-5|few
TGCGCCAGCAGCTTAGCCGGGACTAAAAAAGAGACCCAGTACTTC
CASSLAGTKKETQYF
>.|TRBV7-2|TRBJ2-3|.
TGTGCCGCGCGGACTCTTAGTAGCACAGATACGCAGTATTTT
CAARTLSSTDTQYF
>TRBD2|TRBV2|TRBJ2-7|.
TGTGCCAGCAGACCGGGACTAGCCGGGCCCGAGCAGTACTTC
CASRPGLAGPEQYF
>.|TRBV2|TRBJ1-1|many
TGTGCCAGCAGTGAATCCCCCGGGACCAGAGAAGCTTTCTTT
CASSESPGTREAFF